The TCR beta chain under discussion was sequenced for a study of T cells in Graves' hyperthyroidism and ophthalmopathy. Each ophthalmopathy patient scored at least 3 on the Clinical Activity Score and at least 4 on NOSPECS grade, with duration under 3 months. Uncontrolled infection, other autoimmune disease, pregnancy and lactation each barred patients from inclusion. The CDR3 length is 13 residues. Unmatched junction bases numbered 1, after V lost 4 bases and J lost 2 bases. Researchers amplified the TCR beta CDR3 regions from RNA transcripts. An initial round of RT-PCR targeting the TCR CDR3 relied on the HTBI primer set. TCRdb re-analysed the multiplex PCR reads in MiXCR, keeping a single row per CDR3 protein. The sample lists 400,000 to 500,000 distinct CDR3 sequences, roughly 14% occurring once. This clonotype was recorded many times.

The clonotype originates from a man younger than 35 with Graves' ophthalmopathy. The sequencing sample was made of blood. The chain carries TRBV12-3 or TRBV12-4 and TRBJ2-5; the match to TRBD2 covers 7 bases. CDR3 sequence reads: CASSWTSQETQYF. The CDR3 coding sequence is TGTGCCAGCAGTTGGACTAGTCAAGAGACCCAGTACTTC.